This T cell receptor beta chain was sequenced for a study of tumor and adjacent non-tumor tissue in lung cancer. Overall study: There were 12 adenocarcinoma, a couple of squamous cell carcinoma and 1 small cell lung cancer cases. Regarding the study as a whole: Compared with tumor, normal lung showed significantly lower TCR diversity.

A modified ARM-PCR protocol with three rounds of nested PCR amplified TCRbeta. TCRdb used MiXCR to reprocess the multiplex PCR reads, holding one entry per CDR3 protein. The data hold about 68,000 distinct CDR3 sequences, with just under 60% observed a single time. This sample's RNA came from whole unsorted tissue. Chemotherapy-naive patients with new lung cancer underwent thoracic surgery in China, August–November 2014. The germline gives CDR1 MGHRA, CDR2 YSYEKL. The CDR3 runs 18 residues. Only one count was recorded for this clonotype. Its specificity is not known. The germline gene is not matched at one end of the junction; a read error may be the cause.

The gene calls are TRBV4-1 and TRBJ2-3, with 14 bases identical to TRBD2. The TCR comes from a middle-aged man with non-small cell lung cancer. The specimen was lung tumor tissue. This CDR3 reads CASSRPAGLAGVSDTQYF. As DNA, the CDR3 is TGTGCCAGCAGCCGACCTGCGGGACTAGCGGGAGTTTCAGATACGCAGTATTTT.